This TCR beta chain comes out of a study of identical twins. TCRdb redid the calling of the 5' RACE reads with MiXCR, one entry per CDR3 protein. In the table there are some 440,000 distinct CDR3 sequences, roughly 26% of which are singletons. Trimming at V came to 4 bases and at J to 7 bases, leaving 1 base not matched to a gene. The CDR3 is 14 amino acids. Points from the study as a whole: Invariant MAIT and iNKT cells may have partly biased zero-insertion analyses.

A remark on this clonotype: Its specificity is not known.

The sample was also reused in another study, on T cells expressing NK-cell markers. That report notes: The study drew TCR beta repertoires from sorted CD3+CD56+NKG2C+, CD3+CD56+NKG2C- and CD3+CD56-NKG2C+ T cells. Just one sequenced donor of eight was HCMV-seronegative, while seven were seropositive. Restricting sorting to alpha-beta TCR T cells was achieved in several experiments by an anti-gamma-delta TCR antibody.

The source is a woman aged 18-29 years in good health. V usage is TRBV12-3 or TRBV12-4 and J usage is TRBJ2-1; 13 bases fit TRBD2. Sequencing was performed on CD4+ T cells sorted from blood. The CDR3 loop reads CASSWTSGGNEQFF. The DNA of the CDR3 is TGTGCCAGCAGTTGGACTAGCGGGGGAAATGAGCAGTTCTTC.